These T cell receptor beta chains were read from a single sample in a study of blood T cell repertoires in COVID-19. Libraries were prepared by immunoSEQ multiplex PCR; TCRdb keeps only in-frame clonotypes and omits some of them. The sample comprises almost 250,000 clones, about 87% of which are singletons, and roughly 1.7% rests with the top ten. The sample taken for sequencing was PBMCs or T cells enriched from blood (not recorded which). The source is a woman in her 50s who had recovered from COVID-19. The CDR3 runs from the conserved cysteine through the conserved F or W. The D gene is left open where the match is weak. Where a row states a size, it is once, few, many or the class of an expanded clone; other rows omit it.

CASSPDRVAGYTF	TGTGCCAGCAGCCCCGACAGGGTAGCCGGCTACACCTTC	TRBJ1-2	TRBV7-9	.	TRBD1
CASSYPSGSYEQYF	TGTGCCAGCAGCTATCCTAGCGGGAGTTACGAGCAGTACTTC	TRBJ2-7	TRBV5-5	.	TRBD2
CASSPAGQGSSDTQYF	TGTGCCAGCTCACCAGCGGGACAGGGCAGTTCAGATACGCAGTATTTT	TRBJ2-3	TRBV18	.	TRBD1
CASSRDSNEKLFF	TGTGCCAGCAGCCGAGACAGTAATGAAAAACTGTTTTTT	TRBJ1-4	TRBV7-8	.	.
CASSRRPSQSRGETQYF	TGTGCCAGCAGCCGCCGCCCCAGCCAGAGTAGGGGTGAGACCCAGTACTTC	TRBJ2-5	TRBV7-9	.	.
CASSLAGGVSGNTIYF	TGCGCCAGCAGCTTGGCCGGGGGGGTCTCTGGAAACACCATATATTTT	TRBJ1-3	TRBV5-1	.	.
CASSLNGQGYGYTF	TGTGCCAGCAGCTTAAATGGTCAGGGGTATGGCTACACCTTC	TRBJ1-2	TRBV7-3	.	.
CASSLGQGASGNTIYF	TGCGCCAGCAGCTTGGGACAGGGTGCCTCTGGAAACACCATATATTTT	TRBJ1-3	TRBV5-1	.	TRBD1
CSVEDLDNEQFF	TGCAGCGTTGAAGACCTAGACAATGAGCAGTTCTTC	TRBJ2-1	TRBV29-1	.	.
CAISGGDSGRIDTQYF	TGTGCCATCAGTGGAGGGGATAGCGGGAGAATAGATACGCAGTATTTT	TRBJ2-3	TRBV10-3	.	TRBD2
CASSPGQGLSGYTF	TGTGCCAGCAGTCCGGGACAGGGGTTGAGTGGCTACACCTTC	TRBJ1-2	TRBV2	.	TRBD1
CASSGTGINTEAFF	TGTGCCAGCAGCGGGACAGGGATAAACACTGAAGCTTTCTTT	TRBJ1-1	TRBV9	.	TRBD1
CASSEGTSGSYNEQFF	TGTGCCAGCAGCGAGGGGACTAGCGGATCCTACAATGAGCAGTTCTTC	TRBJ2-1	TRBV5-4	.	TRBD2
CSVDLGTDTQYF	TGCAGCGTTGATCTCGGCACAGATACGCAGTATTTT	TRBJ2-3	TRBV29-1	.	.
CAISESMGARIQPQHF	TGTGCCATCAGTGAGTCGATGGGCGCCCGGATTCAGCCCCAGCATTTT	TRBJ1-5	TRBV10-3	.	.
CSVDSGNTEAFF	TGCAGCGTTGATTCAGGGAACACTGAAGCTTTCTTT	TRBJ1-1	TRBV29-1	.	.
CATESGANYGYTF	TGTGCCACCGAGTCGGGAGCTAACTATGGCTACACCTTC	TRBJ1-2	TRBV19	.	.
CASSVQGRPNTGELFF	TGTGCCAGCAGTGTGCAGGGGCGGCCGAACACCGGGGAGCTGTTTTTT	TRBJ2-2	TRBV2	.	.
CASSDRAGGGSDTQYF	TGTGCCAGCAGTGACCGAGCGGGAGGGGGATCAGATACGCAGTATTTT	TRBJ2-3	TRBV2	once	TRBD2
CASKREGRADTQYF	TGTGCCAGCAAGCGGGAGGGCCGGGCAGATACGCAGTATTTT	TRBJ2-3	TRBV5-4	.	TRBD2
CASSLQAGAPNEQFF	TGTGCCAGCAGCTTACAAGCGGGAGCTCCTAATGAGCAGTTCTTC	TRBJ2-1	TRBV11-2	.	TRBD2
CASSLRGSNEKLFF	TGTGCCAGCAGCTTGAGGGGGTCTAATGAAAAACTGTTTTTT	TRBJ1-4	TRBV5-4	.	.
CASSQGPREVTYEQYF	TGCGCCAGCAGCCAAGGACCGCGGGAGGTGACCTACGAGCAGTACTTC	TRBJ2-7	TRBV4-1	.	TRBD2
CASYKGGTPYEQYF	TGTGCCAGCTATAAAGGGGGTACCCCCTACGAGCAGTACTTC	TRBJ2-7	TRBV28	.	.
CASSPQGAAQETQYF	TGTGCCAGCAGCCCCCAAGGGGCCGCACAAGAGACCCAGTACTTC	TRBJ2-5	TRBV7-3	few	.
CASSLEPQGNSGNTIYF	TGCGCCAGCAGCTTAGAACCCCAGGGGAACTCTGGAAACACCATATATTTT	TRBJ1-3	TRBV5-1	.	.
CASSHSLAGQETQYF	TGTGCCAGCAGCCATTCGCTAGCGGGCCAAGAGACCCAGTACTTC	TRBJ2-5	TRBV3-1/TRBV3-2	few	TRBD2
CASSQELASGKYEQYF	TGTGCCAGCAGCCAAGAGTTGGCTAGCGGGAAGTACGAGCAGTACTTC	TRBJ2-7	TRBV4-2	.	TRBD2
CASTPSADSSYNEQFF	TGTGCCAGCACCCCCTCAGCGGATAGCTCCTACAATGAGCAGTTCTTC	TRBJ2-1	TRBV9	.	.
CASSGNSVNEQFF	TGCGCCAGCAGCGGGAATTCGGTCAATGAGCAGTTCTTC	TRBJ2-1	TRBV10-1	.	.
CASSDRGYYGYTF	TGTGCCAGCAGCGACAGAGGTTACTATGGCTACACCTTC	TRBJ1-2	TRBV25-1	.	.
CSATRTSTDTQYF	TGCAGCGCCACCAGGACTAGCACAGATACGCAGTATTTT	TRBJ2-3	TRBV29-1	.	.
CASSLHFMGEGSYEQYF	TGTGCCAGCAGCTTGCACTTCATGGGGGAGGGCTCCTACGAGCAGTACTTC	TRBJ2-7	TRBV5-5	.	TRBD2
CASSLPGSYNYGYTF	TGTGCCAGCAGCCTCCCTGGCAGTTACAACTATGGCTACACCTTC	TRBJ1-2	TRBV3-1/TRBV3-2	few	.
CASSPLLRDNASGYTF	TGTGCCAGCAGTCCACTACTCCGGGACAACGCATCAGGCTACACCTTC	TRBJ1-2	TRBV27	.	.
CASERGSSGNTIYF	TGTGCCAGCGAAAGAGGGAGCTCTGGAAACACCATATATTTT	TRBJ1-3	TRBV28	.	.
CASSDNLLGNTIYF	TGTGCCAGCAGTGATAACTTATTAGGAAACACCATATATTTT	TRBJ1-3	TRBV28	.	.
CASSLSMDNEQFF	TGCGCCAGCAGCTTGAGCATGGACAATGAGCAGTTCTTC	TRBJ2-1	TRBV5-1	once	.
CASSLGGGGSYNEQFF	TGCGCCAGCAGCTTGGGAGGGGGCGGCTCCTACAATGAGCAGTTCTTC	TRBJ2-1	TRBV5-1	.	TRBD1
CASSPTGVESEAFF	TGCGCCAGCAGCCCGACAGGGGTTGAATCGGAGGCTTTCTTT	TRBJ1-1	TRBV5-1	.	TRBD1
CASSMGTGANEQFF	TGTGCCAGCAGTATGGGGACAGGGGCAAATGAGCAGTTCTTC	TRBJ2-1	TRBV7-9	.	TRBD1
CASSYGRTSGYNEQFF	TGTGCCAGCAGTTACGGGCGGACTAGCGGCTACAATGAGCAGTTCTTC	TRBJ2-1	TRBV6-5	.	TRBD2
CASSARQHSYNEQFF	TGTGCCAGCAGCGCAAGACAGCACTCCTACAATGAGCAGTTCTTC	TRBJ2-1	TRBV9	once	.